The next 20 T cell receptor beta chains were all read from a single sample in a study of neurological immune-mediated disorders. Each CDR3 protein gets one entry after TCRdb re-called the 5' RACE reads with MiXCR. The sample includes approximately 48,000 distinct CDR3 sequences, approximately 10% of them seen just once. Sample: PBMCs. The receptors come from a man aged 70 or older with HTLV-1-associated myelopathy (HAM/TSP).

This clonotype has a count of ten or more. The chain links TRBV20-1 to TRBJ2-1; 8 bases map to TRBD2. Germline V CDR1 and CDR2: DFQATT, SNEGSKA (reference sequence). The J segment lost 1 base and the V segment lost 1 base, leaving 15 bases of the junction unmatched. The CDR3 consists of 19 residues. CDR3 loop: CSARVVGGGLAGSYNEQFF. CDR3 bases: TGCAGTGCTAGAGTTGTGGGGGGGGGATTAGCGGGGTCCTACAATGAGCAGTTCTTC.

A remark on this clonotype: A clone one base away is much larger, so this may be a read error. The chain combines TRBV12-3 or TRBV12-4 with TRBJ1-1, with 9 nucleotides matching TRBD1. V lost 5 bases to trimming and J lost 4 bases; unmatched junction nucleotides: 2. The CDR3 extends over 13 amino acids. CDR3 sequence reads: CASSGTGFTEAFF. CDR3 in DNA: TGTGCCAGCAGTGGGACAGGGTTCACTGAAGCTTTCTTT.

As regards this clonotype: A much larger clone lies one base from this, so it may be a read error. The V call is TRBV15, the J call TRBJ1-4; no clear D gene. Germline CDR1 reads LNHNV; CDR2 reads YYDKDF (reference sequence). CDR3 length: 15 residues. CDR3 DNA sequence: TGTTCCACCAGCAGAGTTAGAGGTTTTAATGAAAAACTGTTTTTT. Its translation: CSTSRVRGFNEKLFF.

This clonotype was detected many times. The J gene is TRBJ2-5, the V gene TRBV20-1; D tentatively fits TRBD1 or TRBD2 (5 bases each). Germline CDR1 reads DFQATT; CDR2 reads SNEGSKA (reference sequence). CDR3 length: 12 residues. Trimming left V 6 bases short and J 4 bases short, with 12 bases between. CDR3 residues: CSAANGGETQYF. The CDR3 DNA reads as TGCAGTGCAGCCAATGGGGGAGAGACCCAGTACTTC.

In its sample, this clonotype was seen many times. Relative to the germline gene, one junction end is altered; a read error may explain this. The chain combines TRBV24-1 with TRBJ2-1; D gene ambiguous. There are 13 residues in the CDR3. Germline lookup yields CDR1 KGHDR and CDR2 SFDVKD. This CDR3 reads CATSDIIGRHRRF. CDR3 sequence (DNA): TGTGCCACCAGTGATATTATCGGGCGTCACCGGCGATTC.

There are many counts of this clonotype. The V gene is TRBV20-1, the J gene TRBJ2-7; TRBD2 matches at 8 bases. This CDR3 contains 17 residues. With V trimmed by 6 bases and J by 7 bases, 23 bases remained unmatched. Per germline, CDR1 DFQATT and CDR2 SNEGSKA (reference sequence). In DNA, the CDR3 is TGCAGTGCCAAAAATTTTGGCCAGAGCGGGAGCTCGGGGGAGCAGTACTTC. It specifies CSAKNFGQSGSSGEQYF.

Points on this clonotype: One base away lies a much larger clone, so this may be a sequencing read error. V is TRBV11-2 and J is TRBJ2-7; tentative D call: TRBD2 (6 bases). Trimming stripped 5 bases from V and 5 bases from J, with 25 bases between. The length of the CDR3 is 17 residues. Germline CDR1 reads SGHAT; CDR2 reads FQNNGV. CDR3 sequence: CASSAAVRAGPIDEQYF. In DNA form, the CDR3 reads TGTGCCAGCAGCGCAGCCGTAAGAGCGGGTCCCATCGACGAGCAGTACTTC.

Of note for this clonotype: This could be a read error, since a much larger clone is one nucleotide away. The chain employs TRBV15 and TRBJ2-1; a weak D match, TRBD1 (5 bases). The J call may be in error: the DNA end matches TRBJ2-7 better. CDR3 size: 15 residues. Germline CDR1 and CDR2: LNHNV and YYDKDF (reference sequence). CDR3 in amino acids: CATSRDQGSRNEQYF. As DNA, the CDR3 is TGTGCCACCAGCAGAGATCAGGGCTCCCGCAATGAGCAGTACTTC.

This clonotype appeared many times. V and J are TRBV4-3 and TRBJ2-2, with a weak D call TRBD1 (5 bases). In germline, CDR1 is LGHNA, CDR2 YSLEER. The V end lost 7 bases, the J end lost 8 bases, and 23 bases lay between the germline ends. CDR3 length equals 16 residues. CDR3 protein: CASKLVQGAGTGELFF. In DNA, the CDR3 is TGCGCCAGCAAATTAGTTCAAGGGGCTGGAACGGGGGAGCTGTTTTTT.

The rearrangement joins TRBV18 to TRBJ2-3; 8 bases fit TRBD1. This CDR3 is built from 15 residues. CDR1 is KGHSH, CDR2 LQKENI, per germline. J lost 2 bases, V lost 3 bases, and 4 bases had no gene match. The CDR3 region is CASSPRTGITDTQYF. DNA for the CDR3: TGTGCCAGCTCACCCCGGACAGGGATCACAGATACGCAGTATTTT.

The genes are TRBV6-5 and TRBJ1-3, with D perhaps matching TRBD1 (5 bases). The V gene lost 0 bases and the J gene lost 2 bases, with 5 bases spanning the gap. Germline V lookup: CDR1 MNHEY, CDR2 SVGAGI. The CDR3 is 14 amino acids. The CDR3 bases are TGTGCCAGCAGTTACTCAGGGGCTGGAAACACCATATATTTT. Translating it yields CASSYSGAGNTIYF.

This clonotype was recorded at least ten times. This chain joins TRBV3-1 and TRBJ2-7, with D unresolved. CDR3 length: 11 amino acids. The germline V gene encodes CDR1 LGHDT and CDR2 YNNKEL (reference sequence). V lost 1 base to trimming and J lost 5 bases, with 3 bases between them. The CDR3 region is CASSQVHEQYF. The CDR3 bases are TGTGCCAGCAGCCAAGTCCACGAGCAGTACTTC.

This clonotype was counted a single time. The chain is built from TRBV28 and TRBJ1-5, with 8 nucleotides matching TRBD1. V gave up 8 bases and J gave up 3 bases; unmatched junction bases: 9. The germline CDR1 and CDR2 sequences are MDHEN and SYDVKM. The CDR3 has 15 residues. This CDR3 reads CASSPGQVFNQPQHF. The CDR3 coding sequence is TGTGCCAGCTCCCCGGGACAGGTATTCAATCAGCCCCAGCATTTT. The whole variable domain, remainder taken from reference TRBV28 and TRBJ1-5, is DVKVTQSSRYLVKRTGEKVFLECVQDMDHENMFWYRQDPGLGLRLIYFSYDVKMKEKGDIPEGYSVSREKKERFSLILESASTNQTSMYLCASSPGQVFNQPQHFGDGTRLSIL.

The CDR3, as DNA: TGCGCCAGCAGCCCAGGGGTAAGGGGAGAGACCCAGTACTTC. Translation gives CASSPGVRGETQYF. The chain recombines TRBV4-1 with TRBJ2-5, with D maybe TRBD1 (6 bases). Germline V CDR1 and CDR2: MGHRA, YSYEKL. V was clipped by 4 bases and J by 4 bases, with 13 bases between them. The CDR3 loop spans 14 amino acids.

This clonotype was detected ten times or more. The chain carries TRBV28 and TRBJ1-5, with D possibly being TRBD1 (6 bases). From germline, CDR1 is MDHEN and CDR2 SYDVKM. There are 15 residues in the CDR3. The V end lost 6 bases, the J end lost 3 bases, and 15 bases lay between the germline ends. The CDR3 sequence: CASRLSTGNNQPQHF. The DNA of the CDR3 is TGTGCCAGCAGACTCAGTACAGGGAACAATCAGCCCCAGCATTTT.

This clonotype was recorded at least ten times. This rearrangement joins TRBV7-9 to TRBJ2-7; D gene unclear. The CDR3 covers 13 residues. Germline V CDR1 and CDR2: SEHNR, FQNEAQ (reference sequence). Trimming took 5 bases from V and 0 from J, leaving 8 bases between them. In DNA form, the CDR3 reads TGTGCCAGCAGCCTTTTCGGCTCCTACGAGCAGTACTTC. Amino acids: CASSLFGSYEQYF.

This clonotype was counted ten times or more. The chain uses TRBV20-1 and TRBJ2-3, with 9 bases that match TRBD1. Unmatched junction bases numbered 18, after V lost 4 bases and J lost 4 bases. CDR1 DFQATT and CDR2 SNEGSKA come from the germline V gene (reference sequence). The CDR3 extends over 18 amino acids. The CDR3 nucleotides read TGCAGTGCTACGCCGGGACAGGGTCTGACCGCTATCCCAGATACGCAGTATTTT. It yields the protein CSATPGQGLTAIPDTQYF.

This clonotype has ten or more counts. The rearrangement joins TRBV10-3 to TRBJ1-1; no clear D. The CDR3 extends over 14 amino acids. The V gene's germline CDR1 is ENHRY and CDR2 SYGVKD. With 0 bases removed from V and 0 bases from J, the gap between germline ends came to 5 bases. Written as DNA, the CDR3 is TGTGCCATCAGTGAGTCAACTGTGAACACTGAAGCTTTCTTT. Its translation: CAISESTVNTEAFF.

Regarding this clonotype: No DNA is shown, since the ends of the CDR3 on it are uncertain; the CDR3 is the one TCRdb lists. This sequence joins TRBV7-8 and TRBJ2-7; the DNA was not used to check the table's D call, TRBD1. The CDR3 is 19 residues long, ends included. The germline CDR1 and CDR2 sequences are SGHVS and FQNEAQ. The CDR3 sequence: CASSFYICSASSRGYEQYF.

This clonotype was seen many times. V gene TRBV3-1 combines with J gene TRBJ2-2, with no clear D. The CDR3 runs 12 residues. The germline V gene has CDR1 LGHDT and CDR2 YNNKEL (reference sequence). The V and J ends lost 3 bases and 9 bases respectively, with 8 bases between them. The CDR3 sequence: CASSQARRELFF. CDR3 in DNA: TGTGCCAGCAGCCAGGCCCGCCGGGAGCTGTTTTTT.